This is a list of T cell receptor beta chains from one sample in a study of OX40 agonist ivuxolimab in advanced cancers. Generated by immunoSEQ multiplex PCR, the TCRdb table keeps only in-frame clones and is missing some. The sample lists some 51,000 clones; approximately 83% were seen once. Sample: CD4+ or CD8+ T cells sorted from blood, taken in a trial of the OX40 agonist ivuxolimab. These receptors were taken from an adult with an advanced solid tumor such as melanoma, head and neck, liver or kidney cancer. The CDR3 runs from the conserved cysteine through the conserved F or W. The D gene is left open where the match is weak. The listing skips clone size in some rows; elsewhere it reads once, few, many or a size class.

CDR3aa,CDR3nt,abundance,v_gene,d_gene,len,j_gene
CAWSRDGRTTQYF,TGTGCCTGGAGTAGGGACGGCCGAACGACCCAGTACTTC,-,TRBV30,-,13,TRBJ2-5
CASSLRGLSQGYNEQFF,TGTGCCAGCAGTTTACGCGGACTCTCCCAGGGATACAATGAGCAGTTCTTC,-,TRBV27,-,17,TRBJ2-1
CASRTAGTANTGELFF,TGTGCCAGCAGAACAGCCGGGACAGCGAACACCGGGGAGCTGTTTTTT,-,TRBV7-2,TRBD1,16,TRBJ2-2
CASSPGLQIYYEQYF,TGTGCCAGCAGTCCTGGCTTACAAATCTACTACGAGCAGTACTTC,-,TRBV5-5,-,15,TRBJ2-7
CASSLDVGGSYNSPLHF,TGCGCCAGCAGCTTGGATGTGGGTGGCTCCTATAATTCACCCCTCCACTTT,-,TRBV5-1,-,17,TRBJ1-6
CASSHDLAGINEQYF,TGCGCCAGCAGTCACGACCTGGCGGGAATCAACGAGCAGTACTTC,-,TRBV5-1,-,15,TRBJ2-7
CASSLPSGATNEKLFF,TGCGCCAGCAGCTTGCCCTCAGGGGCGACTAATGAAAAACTGTTTTTT,once,TRBV5-1,-,16,TRBJ1-4
CASSTQPGGEYNEQFF,TGTGCCAGCTCAACACAGCCAGGGGGCGAGTACAATGAGCAGTTCTTC,-,TRBV18,TRBD1,16,TRBJ2-1
CASSYSGTSTDTQYF,TGTGCCAGCAGCTATAGCGGGACGAGCACAGATACGCAGTATTTT,-,TRBV7-9,TRBD2,15,TRBJ2-3
CASSRSSGLYEQYF,TGTGCCAGCTCACGGTCTAGCGGGCTATACGAGCAGTACTTC,-,TRBV18,TRBD2,14,TRBJ2-7